This passage covers 25 T cell receptor beta chains from one sample sequenced in a study of cytomegalovirus exposure and HLA in healthy donors. PCR employed 60 Vbeta and 13 Jbeta primers. Some clones are missing from TCRdb's copy, which holds only in-frame ones; the method was immunoSEQ multiplex PCR. The sample data list 91,000 or so clones. The sequenced sample consisted of PBMCs. Source of these receptors: a woman aged 30 to 39 in good health and CMV-seronegative.

In the case of this clone: One end of the junction does not line up with germline, which may come from a read error. The chain joins TRBV7-2 to TRBJ2-1; 10 bases match TRBD2. This CDR3 contains 16 residues. From germline, CDR1 is SGHTA and CDR2 FQGNSA. CDR3 amino acids: CASSLAAAGGQNEQFF. The CDR3 region has the DNA TGTGCCAGCAGTTTAGCAGCAGCGGGGGGGCAGAATGAGCAGTTCTTC. The entire variable domain, with the rest obtained from reference TRBV7-2 and TRBJ2-1, is as follows: GAGVSQSPSNKVTEKGKDVELRCDPISGHTALYWYRQSLGQGLEFLIYFQGNSAPDKSGLPSDRFSAERTGGSVSTLTIQRTQQEDSAVYLCASSLAAAGGQNEQFFGPGTRLTVL.

This chain connects TRBV7-3 to TRBJ1-2; possible D gene TRBD1, 5 bases. The V and J ends lost 5 bases and 8 bases respectively, with 15 bases between them. The germline V gene encodes CDR1 SGHTA and CDR2 FQGTGA. This CDR3 region has 13 residues. CDR3 amino acids: CASSPSREDGYTF. The CDR3 DNA reads as TGTGCCAGCAGCCCGAGCAGGGAGGACGGCTACACCTTC.

In DNA, the CDR3 is TGCGCCAGCAGCTTGTCCGCAGGGGCTAACTATGGCTACACCTTC. Protein sequence: CASSLSAGANYGYTF. The J gene is TRBJ1-2, the V gene TRBV5-1, with D possibly being TRBD1 (6 bases). The CDR3 loop spans 15 amino acids. Trimming shortened V by 1 base and J by 0 bases, and 10 bases separated the two germline ends. Germline V gene data show CDR1 as SGHRS and CDR2 as YFSETQ.

The chain combines TRBV28 with TRBJ1-4; TRBD1 aligns across 7 bases. Germline-derived CDR1 and CDR2 are MDHEN and SYDVKM. The CDR3 totals 15 residues. Unmatched junction bases numbered 12, after V lost 6 bases and J lost 8 bases. CDR3 in amino acids: CASSIPGTVGEKLFF. CDR3 bases: TGTGCCAGCAGCATCCCCGGGACAGTTGGAGAAAAACTGTTTTTT.

A note on this clone: One end of the junction varies from germline; a read error may be responsible. Other DNA sequences in this specimen translate into the identical CDR3. This chain connects TRBV9 to TRBJ2-7, with 8 bases fitting TRBD1. This CDR3 contains 14 residues. Germline CDR1 SGDLS, CDR2 YYNGEE. The CDR3 DNA reads as TGCGCCAGCAGCGTAGGGCAGGGGGCGCGGGAGCAGTACTTC. Its translation is CASSVGQGAREQYF.

This sequence joins TRBV18 and TRBJ2-7, with 13 bases identical to TRBD2. The J segment lost 6 bases and the V segment lost 5 bases, leaving 10 bases of the junction unmatched. CDR3 length equals 16 residues. Germline V CDR1 and CDR2: KGHSH, LQKENI. CDR3: CASSTRTSGSLAEQYF. The CDR3 DNA is TGTGCCAGCTCAACCCGGACTAGCGGGAGTCTAGCCGAGCAGTACTTC. The full variable domain, in which reference TRBV18 and TRBJ2-7 provide the parts outside the CDR3, is NAGVMQNPRHLVRRRGQEARLRCSPMKGHSHVYWYRQLPEEGLKFMVYLQKENIIDESGMPKERFSAEFPKEGPSILRIQQVVRGDSAAYFCASSTRTSGSLAEQYFGPGTRLTVT.

Here the CDR3 reads CASSLGPSSGNTIYF. CDR3 coding DNA: TGTGCCAGCAGCTTAGGGCCGTCCTCTGGAAACACCATATATTTT. The chain is built from TRBV7-2 and TRBJ1-3; D call uncertain. Trimming took off 1 base at V and 0 bases at J, with 7 bases between the two ends. The CDR3 is 15 amino acids. The germline V gene encodes CDR1 SGHTA and CDR2 FQGNSA.

The chain uses TRBV7-9 and TRBJ2-1; D possibly corresponds to TRBD1 (5 bases). The CDR3 has 15 residues. V lost 5 bases, J lost 0 bases, and 11 bases lay in between. CDR1 and CDR2 from the germline V gene are SEHNR and FQNEAQ (reference sequence). The CDR3 nucleotides read TGTGCCAGCAGCCCGGACACCCACTCCTACAATGAGCAGTTCTTC. It encodes CASSPDTHSYNEQFF. Variable domain in full (rest from reference TRBV7-9 and TRBJ2-1): DTGVSQNPRHKITKRGQNVTFRCDPISEHNRLYWYRQTLGQGPEFLTYFQNEAQLEKSRLLSDRFSAERPKGSFSTLEIQRTEQGDSAMYLCASSPDTHSYNEQFFGPGTRLTVL.

The CDR3 spells CSGGDRGIKEKLFF. The CDR3 nucleotides are TGCAGCGGGGGGGACAGGGGTATCAAGGAAAAACTGTTTTTT. The chain links TRBV29-1 to TRBJ1-4; 10 bases are a match to TRBD1. Trimming removed 7 bases from V and 8 bases from J; junction bases left unmatched: 10. The CDR3 sequence is 14 residues long. Germline lookup yields CDR1 SQVTM and CDR2 ANQGSEA.

V gene TRBV28 combines with J gene TRBJ2-1, with TRBD2 matching 8 bases. The trim removed 10 bases at V and 1 base at J, leaving 6 bases unmatched. The CDR3 is made up of 14 amino acids. The germline CDR1 and CDR2 sequences are MDHEN and SYDVKM. CDR3 nucleotides: TGTGCCACCGGGGGGGCAGGGTCCTACAATGAGCAGTTCTTC. It encodes CATGGAGSYNEQFF.

The chain has TRBV5-1 and TRBJ2-7, with a tentative D call TRBD2 (5 bases). In germline, CDR1 is SGHRS, CDR2 YFSETQ. With 1 base removed from V and 0 bases from J, the gap between germline ends came to 11 bases. The CDR3 extends over 15 amino acids. CDR3 nucleotides: TGCGCCAGCAGCTTGTACGGGGTGTCCTCCTACGAGCAGTACTTC. Encoded protein: CASSLYGVSSYEQYF.

The chain has TRBV28 and TRBJ2-1; 7 nucleotides line up with TRBD1. This CDR3 has 13 amino acids. With V trimmed by 6 bases and J by 7 bases, 6 bases remained unmatched. The germline gives CDR1 MDHEN, CDR2 SYDVKM. CDR3 sequence reads: CASSPNRGNEQFF. The CDR3 nucleotides are TGTGCCAGCAGCCCCAACAGGGGTAATGAGCAGTTCTTC.

The gene calls are TRBV5-6 and TRBJ2-5; a possible D gene is TRBD2 (6 bases). The CDR3 is made up of 13 amino acids. Trimming took off 5 bases at V and 9 bases at J, with 17 bases between the two ends. CDR1 and CDR2 from the germline V gene are SGHDT and YYEEEE. CDR3 sequence (DNA): TGTGCCAGCAGTACCGGACTATATGAGGCCCAGTACTTC. Translated, it gives CASSTGLYEAQYF.

This chain joins TRBV2 and TRBJ2-7; 8 bases are shared with TRBD2. Per the germline V gene, CDR1 is SNHLY and CDR2 is FYNNEI. This CDR3 region has 14 residues. V lost 6 bases and J lost 2; bases outside the gene matches: 6. In nucleotides, the CDR3 is TGTGCCAGCAGCCGGACTAGCAGTACCTACGAGCAGTACTTC. Translating it yields CASSRTSSTYEQYF.

The V and J genes are TRBV7-2 and TRBJ2-1; possibly TRBD2 for D (6 bases). The CDR3 has 15 residues. V shed 1 base and J shed 8 bases, with 15 bases lying between them. Germline CDR1 SGHTA, CDR2 FQGNSA. DNA for the CDR3: TGTGCCAGCAGCTTAGAGGGGAGGACCCTCGATGAGCAGTTCTTC. Protein product: CASSLEGRTLDEQFF.

The CDR3 DNA reads TGTGCCAGCAGCACGACGGGCACCGGGGAGCTGTTTTTT. Residues: CASSTTGTGELFF. This chain uses TRBV7-3 with TRBJ2-2, with D uncertain. Germline CDR1 reads SGHTA; CDR2 reads FQGTGA. The CDR3 consists of 13 residues. Trimming pared 5 bases from V and 4 bases from J, leaving 8 bases between.

This chain uses TRBV4-1 with TRBJ2-1; 12 bases agree with TRBD2. With V trimmed by 3 bases and J by 4 bases, 16 bases remained unmatched. Per germline, CDR1 MGHRA and CDR2 YSYEKL. The CDR3 is 20 residues long. For the CDR3, the DNA is TGCGCCAGCAGCCAGCCAAAGATAACGGCTAGCGGGGGGGGATACAATGAGCAGTTCTTC. Its translation: CASSQPKITASGGGYNEQFF.

This sequence joins TRBV28 and TRBJ1-5; D is unclear. V dropped 3 bases and J dropped 3 bases, with 12 bases sitting between them. Germline V gives CDR1 MDHEN, CDR2 SYDVKM. The CDR3 consists of 15 residues. The CDR3 spells CASSLVRNLNQPQHF. The CDR3 region has the DNA TGTGCCAGCAGTTTGGTGAGAAACCTCAATCAGCCCCAGCATTTT.

The rearrangement links TRBV6-5 to TRBJ1-5; D unresolved. The CDR3 covers 14 residues. V gave up 2 bases and J gave up 5 bases, with 10 bases separating them. CDR1 is MNHEY, CDR2 SVGAGI, per germline. Written as DNA, the CDR3 is TGTGCCAGCAGTTACAGGCAGGACTATCAGCCCCAGCATTTT. It translates to CASSYRQDYQPQHF.

This chain connects TRBV7-2 to TRBJ2-7; D perhaps matches TRBD1 (6 bases). V was clipped by 6 bases and J by 9 bases, with 15 bases between them. Germline assignment: CDR1 SGHTA and CDR2 FQGNSA. The CDR3 totals 12 residues. CDR3 nucleotide sequence: TGTGCCAGCAGTCGATCGATGACAGGGCAGTACTTC. Translated: CASSRSMTGQYF.

The chain recombines TRBV7-9 with TRBJ2-1; TRBD2 aligns across 13 bases. Trimming took 5 bases from V and 2 from J; bases not matched to a gene: 9. Germline CDR1 SEHNR, CDR2 FQNEAQ (reference sequence). This CDR3 has 18 residues. The CDR3, as DNA: TGTGCCAGCAGCCAGGGACTAGCGGGACCGGCCGCCTACAATGAGCAGTTCTTC. Its protein is CASSQGLAGPAAYNEQFF. The full variable domain, in which reference TRBV7-9 and TRBJ2-1 provide the parts outside the CDR3, is DTGVSQNPRHKITKRGQNVTFRCDPISEHNRLYWYRQTLGQGPEFLTYFQNEAQLEKSRLLSDRFSAERPKGSFSTLEIQRTEQGDSAMYLCASSQGLAGPAAYNEQFFGPGTRLTVL.

The rearrangement links TRBV9 to TRBJ2-2; 8 bases match TRBD1. Germline lookup yields CDR1 SGDLS and CDR2 YYNGEE. V shed 4 bases, J shed 5 bases, and the junction held 10 bases outside the gene matches. The CDR3 is 16 amino acids. The CDR3 DNA is TGTGCCAGCAGCCCAATGGGGACAGGCGGAACCGGGGAGCTGTTTTTT. It yields the protein CASSPMGTGGTGELFF.

The chain carries TRBV7-2 and TRBJ2-7, with 9 bases that match TRBD2. The ends lost 5 bases at V and 3 bases at J; junction bases unmatched: 5. The CDR3 runs to 14 residues. Germline CDR1 SGHTA, CDR2 FQGNSA. Written as DNA, the CDR3 is TGTGCCAGCAGCCCTAGCGGGGCCTTCTACGAGCAGTACTTC. Amino acid sequence: CASSPSGAFYEQYF. Filled out from reference TRBV7-2 and TRBJ2-7, the complete variable domain reads GAGVSQSPSNKVTEKGKDVELRCDPISGHTALYWYRQSLGQGLEFLIYFQGNSAPDKSGLPSDRFSAERTGGSVSTLTIQRTQQEDSAVYLCASSPSGAFYEQYFGPGTRLTVT.

The V call is TRBV7-8, the J call TRBJ2-7; D gene ambiguous. Germline assignment: CDR1 SGHVS and CDR2 FQNEAQ. CDR3 length: 13 amino acids. The ends were cut back, 5 bases at V and 0 bases at J, with 8 bases in the middle. CDR3: CASSPRSSYEQYF. The CDR3 DNA reads TGTGCCAGCAGCCCCCGGAGCTCCTACGAGCAGTACTTC.

The chain links TRBV7-9 to TRBJ2-1; 7 positions agree with TRBD2. With V trimmed by 3 bases and J by 2 bases, 4 bases remained unmatched. This CDR3 contains 15 residues. CDR1 SEHNR and CDR2 FQNEAQ come from the germline V gene (reference sequence). CDR3 region: CASSFASGPYNEQFF. As DNA, the CDR3 is TGTGCCAGCAGCTTCGCTAGCGGACCCTACAATGAGCAGTTCTTC.